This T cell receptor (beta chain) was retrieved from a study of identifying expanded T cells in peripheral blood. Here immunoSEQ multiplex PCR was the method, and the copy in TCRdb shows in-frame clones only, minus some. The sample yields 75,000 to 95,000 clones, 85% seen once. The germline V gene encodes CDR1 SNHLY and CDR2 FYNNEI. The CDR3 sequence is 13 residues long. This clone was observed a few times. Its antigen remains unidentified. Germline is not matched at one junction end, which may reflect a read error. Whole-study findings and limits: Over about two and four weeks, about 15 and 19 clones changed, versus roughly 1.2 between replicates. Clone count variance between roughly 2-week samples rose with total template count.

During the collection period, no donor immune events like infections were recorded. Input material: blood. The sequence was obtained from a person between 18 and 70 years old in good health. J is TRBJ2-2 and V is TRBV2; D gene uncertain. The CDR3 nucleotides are TGTGCCAGCAGGGAAGTAAACACCGGGGAGCTGTTTTTT. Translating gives CASREVNTGELFF. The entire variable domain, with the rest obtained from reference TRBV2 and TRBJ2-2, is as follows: EPEVTQTPSHQVTQMGQEVILRCVPISNHLYFYWYRQILGQKVEFLVSFYNNEISEKSEIFDDQFSVERPDGSNFTLKIRSTKLEDSAMYFCASREVNTGELFFGEGSRLTVL.